This T cell receptor beta chain was identified during a study of monozygotic twins with inflammatory bowel disease. TCR libraries were prepared from 3,500 to 4,000 ng total RNA each. One entry per CDR3 protein, without DNA, is what TCRdb gives after re-calling the 5' RACE reads. The sample table sets out about 140,000 distinct CDR3 sequences. Study results and caveats: There was no support for any single strong signal or clonotype associated with IBD.

Comment on this clonotype: Its antigen remains unidentified.

Germline V gene data show CDR1 as KGHSH and CDR2 as LQKENI. The CDR3 has 14 amino acids. Sequenced sample: blood. The clonotype was recovered from a human donor with ulcerative colitis or Crohn's disease, or a healthy co-twin of an affected twin (not recorded which). The chain carries TRBV18 and TRBJ2-3. The CDR3 protein is CASSPRGGTDTQYF.